This T cell receptor beta chain was observed in a study of blood T cells in healthy people across ages. V lost 7 bases to trimming and J lost 0 bases, with 12 bases between them. The CDR3 consists of 14 residues. Per germline, CDR1 MNHEY and CDR2 SVGEGT. The use of a sample-barcoded 5' primer and a J-beta primer mix characterized a second PCR of roughly 7 to 11 cycles. Each CDR3 protein gets one entry after TCRdb re-called the 5' RACE reads with MiXCR. The sample holds about 970,000 distinct CDR3 sequences, roughly 47% seen once. The sample was blood. This TCR came from a woman aged 55-75 years in good health. The rearrangement uses TRBV6-2 or TRBV6-3 and TRBJ1-1; D possibly corresponds to TRBD1 (6 bases). The CDR3, as DNA: TGTGCCAGCATTAGGGACAACATGAACACTGAAGCTTTCTTT. Protein: CASIRDNMNTEAFF.